The 25 T cell receptor beta chains presented below share a single source sample, sequenced in a study of OX40 agonist ivuxolimab in advanced cancers. Only in-frame clones appear in the TCRdb table, and some are missing; sequencing was by immunoSEQ multiplex PCR. The sample has roughly 90,000 clones; 91% are singletons. This material consisted of CD4+ or CD8+ T cells sorted from blood, taken in a trial of the OX40 agonist ivuxolimab. All receptors derive from an adult with an advanced solid tumor such as melanoma, head and neck, liver or kidney cancer.

The chain employs TRBV11-3 and TRBJ2-5; D not resolved. The J call may not be correct, given that the DNA end is closer to TRBJ2-7. The germline CDR1 and CDR2 sequences are SGHNT and YENEEA. CDR3 length: 13 amino acids. The CDR3 loop reads CASSLRTASEQYF. CDR3 DNA: TGTGCCAGCAGCTTAAGAACGGCGAGCGAGCAGTACTTC.

CDR3 protein: CASTHRGSWNQPQHF. The CDR3, as DNA: TGTGCCAGCACCCACAGGGGGTCTTGGAATCAGCCCCAGCATTTT. The chain uses TRBV28 and TRBJ1-5, with 8 bases fitting TRBD1. The V segment lost 7 bases and the J segment 4 bases; nucleotides outside the gene matches: 9. The germline V gene encodes CDR1 MDHEN and CDR2 SYDVKM. The CDR3 covers 15 residues.

V is TRBV5-1 and J is TRBJ1-3; the D is unclear. Trimming pared 0 bases from V and 0 bases from J, leaving 13 bases between. This CDR3 has 17 amino acids. Germline CDR1 and CDR2: SGHRS and YFSETQ. The CDR3 region has the DNA TGCGCCAGCAGCTTGGATGTTCCGGGCTTCTCTGGAAACACCATATATTTT. It yields the protein CASSLDVPGFSGNTIYF.

The chain uses TRBV7-9 and TRBJ2-7, with TRBD1 matching 9 bases. This CDR3 has 14 amino acids. Trimming cost V 5 bases and J 3 bases; bases outside gene matches: 5. The V gene's germline CDR1 is SEHNR and CDR2 FQNEAQ (reference sequence). CDR3 amino acids: CASSPRDRDYEQYF. CDR3 coding DNA: TGTGCCAGCAGCCCCCGGGACAGGGACTACGAGCAGTACTTC.

This clone has more than one count but fewer than ten. This sample also contains other DNA sequences that code for the same CDR3. The chain uses TRBV28 and TRBJ2-7; 7 bases match TRBD1. The CDR3 has 13 residues. The germline CDR1 and CDR2 sequences are MDHEN and SYDVKM. V shed 6 bases and J 2 bases; nucleotides not matched to a gene: 4. CDR3 residues: CASRAGGPYEQYF. DNA of the CDR3: TGTGCCAGCAGGGCAGGGGGTCCCTACGAGCAGTACTTC.

This clone has just one count. The chain combines TRBV12-5 with TRBJ1-1; D is possibly TRBD1 (6 bases). V was pared by 0 bases and J by 4 bases, with 6 bases between. The CDR3 length is 13 residues. The germline gives CDR1 LGHNT, CDR2 FRNRAP. CDR3 sequence: CASGLVGGTEAFF. The CDR3 DNA is TGTGCTAGTGGTTTGGTAGGGGGCACTGAAGCTTTCTTT.

This chain connects TRBV30 to TRBJ2-7; possible D gene TRBD1, 7 bases. Looked up from germline, CDR1 is GTSNPN and CDR2 is SVGIG (reference sequence). Trimming left V 2 bases short and J 3 bases short, with 11 bases between. The CDR3 is 13 residues long. The CDR3 bases are TGTGCCTGGAGTAGTCAGGGGGGCTACGAGCAGTACTTC. It encodes CAWSSQGGYEQYF.

V gene TRBV4-1 combines with J gene TRBJ2-5; D unresolved. Trimming removed 3 bases at V and 3 bases at J, with 11 bases between. The CDR3 sequence is 14 residues long. Germline CDR1 reads MGHRA; CDR2 reads YSYEKL. Here the CDR3 DNA reads TGCGCCAGCAGCCATCGCAGCTCAGAAGAGACCCAGTACTTC. Translation: CASSHRSSEETQYF.

The chain employs TRBV2 and TRBJ1-4, with TRBD1 as a possible D gene (6 bases). The CDR3 runs 14 residues. Germline lookup yields CDR1 SNHLY and CDR2 FYNNEI. The germline V and J ends were trimmed by 4 bases and 5 bases, with 11 bases remaining between them. CDR3 DNA sequence: TGTGCCAGCAGTGTGGGGGCAGGGAATGAAAAACTGTTTTTT. It is translated as CASSVGAGNEKLFF.

The chain uses TRBV7-9 and TRBJ2-2; a possible D gene is TRBD2 (5 bases). The germline V and J ends were trimmed by 1 base and 4 bases, with 16 bases remaining between them. CDR3 length: 17 amino acids. Germline CDR1 and CDR2: SEHNR and FQNEAQ (reference sequence). The CDR3 reads CASSLVANSESTGELFF. The CDR3 DNA sequence: TGTGCCAGCAGCTTAGTAGCGAATAGCGAAAGCACCGGGGAGCTGTTTTTT.

The chain employs TRBV10-1 and TRBJ2-1; D tentatively fits TRBD1 or TRBD2 (5 bases each). Per germline, CDR1 WNHNN and CDR2 SYGVQD (reference sequence). CDR3 length: 13 residues. The ends were cut back, 6 bases at V and 8 bases at J, with 14 bases in the middle. The CDR3 bases are TGCGCCAGCAGCAAGGGGAGCAGCGATGAGCAGTTCTTC. This gives the protein CASSKGSSDEQFF.

V and J are TRBV5-1 and TRBJ2-7; D assignment may be TRBD1 or TRBD2 (5 bases each). Trimming pared 1 base from V and 4 bases from J, leaving 30 bases between. This CDR3 region has 20 residues. Looked up from germline, CDR1 is SGHRS and CDR2 is YFSETQ. The CDR3 reads CASSLTARGPPGQVVYEQYF. In nucleotides, the CDR3 is TGCGCCAGCAGCTTGACGGCCCGGGGCCCCCCGGGCCAAGTTGTTTACGAGCAGTACTTC.

The chain carries TRBV5-1 and TRBJ1-1; D gene unclear. Germline V lookup: CDR1 SGHRS, CDR2 YFSETQ. V was clipped by 2 bases and J by 11 bases, with 10 bases between them. The CDR3 is 11 amino acids. The CDR3 DNA follows: TGCGCCAGCAGCTTTGGAGGGAGGGCTTTCTTT. It is translated as CASSFGGRAFF.

The J gene is TRBJ1-6, the V gene TRBV7-8; D remains unclear. The V gene's germline CDR1 is SGHVS and CDR2 FQNEAQ. V was shortened by 0 bases and J by 7 bases, with 7 bases between the two germline ends. This CDR3 spans 14 amino acids. This CDR3 reads CASSLALGNSPLHF. As DNA, the CDR3 is TGTGCCAGCAGCTTAGCGCTCGGGAATTCACCCCTCCACTTT.

The chain uses TRBV20-1 and TRBJ2-5, with D perhaps assigned TRBD1 or TRBD2 (5 bases each). This CDR3 region has 11 residues. V gave up 7 bases and J gave up 5 bases, with 11 bases separating them. The V gene's germline CDR1 is DFQATT and CDR2 SNEGSKA (reference sequence). The CDR3 region has the DNA TGCAGTGGTTCCGGGGACGAGACCCAGTACTTC. This encodes CSGSGDETQYF.

The chain is built from TRBV18 and TRBJ2-7, with a weak D call TRBD2 (5 bases). The CDR3 contains 12 residues. The germline V gene encodes CDR1 KGHSH and CDR2 LQKENI. Between the trimmed V and J ends, which lost 6 bases and 3 bases, there was a span of 9 bases. The CDR3 DNA follows: TGTGCCAGCTCTCACGGGGACTACGAGCAGTACTTC. Protein sequence: CASSHGDYEQYF.

This rearrangement joins TRBV5-6 to TRBJ2-7, with D perhaps matching TRBD2 (6 bases). The V gene lost 1 base and the J gene lost 0 bases, with 11 bases spanning the gap. The germline V gene has CDR1 SGHDT and CDR2 YYEEEE. This CDR3 comprises 15 residues. The CDR3 sequence: CASSLYQRASYEQYF. For the CDR3, the DNA is TGTGCCAGCAGCTTGTATCAGCGGGCCTCCTACGAGCAGTACTTC. Looking up the rest from reference TRBV5-6 and TRBJ2-7 gives the full variable domain: DAGVTQSPTHLIKTRGQQVTLRCSPKSGHDTVSWYQQALGQGPQFIFQYYEEEERQRGNFPDRFSGHQFPNYSSELNVNALLLGDSALYLCASSLYQRASYEQYFGPGTRLTVT.

The chain couples TRBV14 to TRBJ2-1; TRBD1 agrees at 9 bases. CDR1 SGHDN and CDR2 FVKESK come from the germline V gene. V lost 6 bases to trimming and J lost 8 bases; unmatched junction nucleotides: 11. The CDR3 extends over 15 amino acids. CDR3 nucleotide sequence: TGTGCCAGCAGGGCCGGACAGGGGATTGACTATGAGCAGTTCTTC. It encodes CASRAGQGIDYEQFF.

The chain joins TRBV30 to TRBJ2-1; 7 bases line up with TRBD2. Germline V lookup: CDR1 GTSNPN, CDR2 SVGIG (reference sequence). The trim removed 3 bases at V and 3 bases at J, leaving 2 bases unmatched. CDR3 size: 13 residues. The CDR3 nucleotides read TGTGCCTGGAGGCGGGAGCTCTACAATGAGCAGTTCTTC. It encodes CAWRRELYNEQFF.

The chain is built from TRBV21-1 and TRBJ2-3. TRBV21-1 is deemed a pseudogene. The CDR3 has 13 amino acids. For the CDR3, the DNA is TGTGCCAGCAGCAAAAAAAACACAGATACGCAGTATTTT. Its protein is CASSKKNTDTQYF.

The chain employs TRBV7-9 and TRBJ2-3; 14 positions agree with TRBD2. The CDR3 loop spans 17 amino acids. Germline V gives CDR1 SEHNR, CDR2 FQNEAQ (reference sequence). J was trimmed by 3 bases and V by 1 base; bases with no gene match: 3. CDR3 amino acids: CASSLVGTSGSTDTQYF. In nucleotides, the CDR3 is TGTGCCAGCAGCTTAGTGGGGACTAGCGGGAGTACAGATACGCAGTATTTT.

The CDR3: CASRSYTATNEKLFF. The CDR3 DNA follows: TGCGCCAGCAGGTCCTACACTGCAACTAATGAAAAACTGTTTTTT. This rearrangement joins TRBV5-1 to TRBJ1-4; D remains unclear. CDR3 length: 15 residues. CDR1 SGHRS and CDR2 YFSETQ come from the germline V gene. V dropped 5 bases and J dropped 0 bases, with 11 bases sitting between them.

The V call is TRBV28, the J call TRBJ2-5, with 7 bases identical to TRBD1. CDR1 MDHEN and CDR2 SYDVKM come from the germline V gene. The CDR3 totals 13 residues. V dropped 3 bases and J dropped 4; count of bases not matched to a gene: 2. In DNA, the CDR3 is TGTGCCAGCAGTTTGAGGGACAGAGAGACCCAGTACTTC. Its protein is CASSLRDRETQYF.

This chain links TRBV5-1 with TRBJ2-3, with D tentatively TRBD1 or TRBD2 (5 bases each). The CDR3 runs to 14 residues. Germline values: CDR1 SGHRS, CDR2 YFSETQ. V was clipped by 5 bases and J by 6 bases, with 16 bases between them. The CDR3 reads CASRWDRVRDTQYF. The CDR3 bases are TGCGCCAGCAGATGGGACCGCGTCCGGGATACGCAGTATTTT.

The chain employs TRBV5-1 and TRBJ2-4, with a tentative D call TRBD2 (6 bases). Germline V gene lookup returns CDR1 SGHRS and CDR2 YFSETQ. Trimming shortened V by 1 base and J by 6 bases, and 14 bases separated the two germline ends. The CDR3 extends over 15 amino acids. The CDR3 loop is CASSLSGEAGNIQYF. The CDR3 DNA follows: TGCGCCAGCAGCTTGTCGGGAGAAGCTGGAAACATTCAGTACTTC.